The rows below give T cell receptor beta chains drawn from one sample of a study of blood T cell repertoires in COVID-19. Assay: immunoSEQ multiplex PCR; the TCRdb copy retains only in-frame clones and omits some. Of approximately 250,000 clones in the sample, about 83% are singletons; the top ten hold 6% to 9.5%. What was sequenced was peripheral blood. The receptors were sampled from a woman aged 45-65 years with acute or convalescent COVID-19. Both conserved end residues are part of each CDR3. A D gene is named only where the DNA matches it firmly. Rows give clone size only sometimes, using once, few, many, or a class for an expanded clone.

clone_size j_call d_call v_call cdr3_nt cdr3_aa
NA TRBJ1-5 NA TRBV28 TGTGCCAGCAATGAAGGGGTAAATCAGCCCCAGCATTTT CASNEGVNQPQHF
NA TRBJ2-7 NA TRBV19 TGTGCCAGTAGTACCTCGGGGGGCGACGAGCAGTACTTC CASSTSGGDEQYF
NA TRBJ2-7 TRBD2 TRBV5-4 TGTGCCAGCAGCTTGGCCAGCGGGAGTCCCCACGAGCAGTACTTC CASSLASGSPHEQYF
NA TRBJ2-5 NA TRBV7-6 TGTGCCAGCAGCTTAGCGGGGCAGGGCGCAGAGACCCAGTACTTC CASSLAGQGAETQYF
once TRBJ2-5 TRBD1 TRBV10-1 TGCGCCAGCAGTGATACTAGACAGGGGTCGCCAGAGACCCAGTACTTC CASSDTRQGSPETQYF
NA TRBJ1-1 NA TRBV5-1 TGCGCCAGCGCCCCCACAGAGAACACTGAAGCTTTCTTT CASAPTENTEAFF
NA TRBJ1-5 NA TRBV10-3 TGTGCCTCTCAAGGGGTTGGCAATCAGCCCCAGCATTTT CASQGVGNQPQHF
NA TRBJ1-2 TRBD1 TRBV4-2 TGTGCCAGCAGCCAAGACGAGGGCAGGGGGCTCGATGGCTACACCTTC CASSQDEGRGLDGYTF
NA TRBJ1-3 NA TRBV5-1 TGCGCCAGCAGCTTGGAACATTACGGGAGCTCTGGAAACACCATATATTTT CASSLEHYGSSGNTIYF
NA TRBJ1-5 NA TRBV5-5 TGTGCCAGCAGCTCACGACAGAACAATCAGCCCCAGCATTTT CASSSRQNNQPQHF
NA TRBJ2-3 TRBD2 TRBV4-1 TGCGCCAGCAGCCAACGGACTAGCGGGGGAACAGATACGCAGTATTTT CASSQRTSGGTDTQYF
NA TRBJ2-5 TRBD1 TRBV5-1 TGCGCCAGCAGCCTCGGGACAGTACAAGAGACCCAGTACTTC CASSLGTVQETQYF
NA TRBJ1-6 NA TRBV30 TGTGCCTGGAGTGTAGGGGGATCTAATTCACCCCTCCACTTT CAWSVGGSNSPLHF
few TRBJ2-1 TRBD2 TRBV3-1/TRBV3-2 TGTGCCAGCAGCCAAATCCCTAGCGGGGGGTGGGATGAGCAGTTCTTC CASSQIPSGGWDEQFF
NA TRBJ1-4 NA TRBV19 TGTGCCAGTAGTATCCAAGGACAGTTTAATGAAAAACTGTTTTTT CASSIQGQFNEKLFF
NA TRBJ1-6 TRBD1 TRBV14 TGTGCCAGCAGCCAAGTGACAGGGGGCTCGAATTCACCCCTCCACTTT CASSQVTGGSNSPLHF
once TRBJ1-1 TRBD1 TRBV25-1 TGTGCCAGCAATGACAGGGGACACACTGAAGCTTTCTTT CASNDRGHTEAFF
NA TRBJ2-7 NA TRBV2 TGTGCCAGCAGTGAAACGCACGACGCGGGAGAGCAGTACTTC CASSETHDAGEQYF
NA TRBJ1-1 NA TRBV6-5 TGTGCCAGCAGCCCCGGGGAAAGGCTGAGAGCTTTCTTT CASSPGERLRAFF
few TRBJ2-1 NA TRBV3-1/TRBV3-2 TGTGCCAGCAGCCAAGTACTCCTTTTTGAGCAGTTCTTC CASSQVLLFEQFF
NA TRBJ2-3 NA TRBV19 TGTGCCAGTAGTATTGCGGCAGGGGGCACAGATACGCAGTATTTT CASSIAAGGTDTQYF
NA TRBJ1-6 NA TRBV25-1 TGTGCCACGCGTCCGGACTTCAACGGGTCACCCCTCCACTTT CATRPDFNGSPLHF
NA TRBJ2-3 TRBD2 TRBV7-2 TGTGCCAGCAGCTTAGGACTAGCGGGAGGGGTCACAGATACGCAGTATTTT CASSLGLAGGVTDTQYF
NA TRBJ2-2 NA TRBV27 TGTGCCAGCAGTTTAGGCCATAACACCGGGGAGCTGTTTTTT CASSLGHNTGELFF
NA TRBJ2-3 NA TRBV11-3 TGTGCCAGCAGCCCAGGGACAACTAGCACAGATACGCAGTATTTT CASSPGTTSTDTQYF
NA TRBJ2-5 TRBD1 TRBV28 TGTGCCAGCTACCATCCCGTACAGGGGGCCGGAGAGACCCAGTACTTC CASYHPVQGAGETQYF
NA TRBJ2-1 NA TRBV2 TGTGCCAGCAGTGACAGGCCCGATTTTGATGAGCAGTTCTTC CASSDRPDFDEQFF
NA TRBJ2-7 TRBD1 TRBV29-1 TGCAGCGTGGGACAGACCTACGAGCAGTACTTC CSVGQTYEQYF
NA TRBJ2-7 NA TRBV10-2 TGCGCCAGCAGGGGTAGCGGATTCTACGAGCAGTACTTC CASRGSGFYEQYF
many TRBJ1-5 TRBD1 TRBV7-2 TGTGCCAGGGAACAAGGGACAGGATTCAATCAGCCCCAGCATTTT CAREQGTGFNQPQHF
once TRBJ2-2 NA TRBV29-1 TGCAGCGTTGACGGGAACACCGGGGAGCTGTTTTTT CSVDGNTGELFF
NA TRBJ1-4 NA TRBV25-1 TGTGCCAGCAGAAACAGGTGGGAAAAACTGTTTTTT CASRNRWEKLFF
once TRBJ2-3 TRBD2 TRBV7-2 TGTGCCAGCAGCTACAGACTAGCGGGCAGCACAGATACGCAGTATTTT CASSYRLAGSTDTQYF
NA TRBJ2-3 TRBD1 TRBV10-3 TGTGCCATCCGCAGGGGGCTAACAGGCACAGATACGCAGTATTTT CAIRRGLTGTDTQYF
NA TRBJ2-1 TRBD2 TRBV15 TGTGCCACCAGCAGAGTCTCTAGCGGGTACAATGAGCAGTTCTTC CATSRVSSGYNEQFF
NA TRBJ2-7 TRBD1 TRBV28 TGTGCCAGTAGACAGGGCCTCAACTACGAGCAGTACTTC CASRQGLNYEQYF
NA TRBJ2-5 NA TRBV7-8 TGTGCCAGCAGCTTTACTAGTATGGAGACCCAGTACTTC CASSFTSMETQYF
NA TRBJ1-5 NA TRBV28 TGTGCCAGCAGTCGGGGAGGCAGCAATCAGCCCCAGCATTTT CASSRGGSNQPQHF
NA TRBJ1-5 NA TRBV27 TGTGCCAGCAGTCGGGGAGGGGTGGGCAATCAGCCCCAGCATTTT CASSRGGVGNQPQHF
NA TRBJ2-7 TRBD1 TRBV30 TGTGCCTTTGACAGGGGGCGCTCCCGCGAGCAGTACTTC CAFDRGRSREQYF
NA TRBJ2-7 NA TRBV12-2 TGTGCAAGTCGCCTAGCGGGAGAGTCCTACGAGCAGTACTTC CASRLAGESYEQYF
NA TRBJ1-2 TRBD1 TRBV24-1 TGTGCCACCAGTGCAAGGACAGGGGGCGCGGATGGCTACACCTTC CATSARTGGADGYTF
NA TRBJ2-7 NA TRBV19 TGTGCCAGTAGTATGGGTGGGGGGAGAGGTTTCGACGAGCAGTACTTC CASSMGGGRGFDEQYF
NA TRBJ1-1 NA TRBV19 TGTGCCAGTAGTATTGGGGGCCTGAACACTGAAGCTTTCTTT CASSIGGLNTEAFF
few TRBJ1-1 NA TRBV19 TGTGCCAGTAGTCAAGGACACTTGAACACTGAAGCTTTCTTT CASSQGHLNTEAFF
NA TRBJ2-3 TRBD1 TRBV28 TGTGCCAGCAGTTTCCGGGACAGGGAGGCAGATACGCAGTATTTT CASSFRDREADTQYF
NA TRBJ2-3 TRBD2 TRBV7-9 TGTGCCAGCAGCCCAGCGGGAGTAAGCACAGATACGCAGTATTTT CASSPAGVSTDTQYF